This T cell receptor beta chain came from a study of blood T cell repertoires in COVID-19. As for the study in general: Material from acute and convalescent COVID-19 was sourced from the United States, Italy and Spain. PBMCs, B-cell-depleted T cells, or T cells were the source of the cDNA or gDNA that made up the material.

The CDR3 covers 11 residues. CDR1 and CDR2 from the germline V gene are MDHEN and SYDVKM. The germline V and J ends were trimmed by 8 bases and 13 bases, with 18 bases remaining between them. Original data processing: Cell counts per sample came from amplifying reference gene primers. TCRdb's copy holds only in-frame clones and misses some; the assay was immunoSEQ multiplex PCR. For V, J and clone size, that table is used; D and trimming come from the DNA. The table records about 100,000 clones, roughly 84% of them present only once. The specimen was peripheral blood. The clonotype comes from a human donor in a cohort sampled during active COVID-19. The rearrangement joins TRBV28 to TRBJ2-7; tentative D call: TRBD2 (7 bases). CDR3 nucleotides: TGTGCCAGCGGTCCGGGGGGCAGGGCCTACTTC. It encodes CASGPGGRAYF. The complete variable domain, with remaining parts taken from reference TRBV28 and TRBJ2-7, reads DVKVTQSSRYLVKRTGEKVFLECVQDMDHENMFWYRQDPGLGLRLIYFSYDVKMKEKGDIPEGYSVSREKKERFSLILESASTNQTSMYLCASGPGGRAYFGPGTRLTVT.